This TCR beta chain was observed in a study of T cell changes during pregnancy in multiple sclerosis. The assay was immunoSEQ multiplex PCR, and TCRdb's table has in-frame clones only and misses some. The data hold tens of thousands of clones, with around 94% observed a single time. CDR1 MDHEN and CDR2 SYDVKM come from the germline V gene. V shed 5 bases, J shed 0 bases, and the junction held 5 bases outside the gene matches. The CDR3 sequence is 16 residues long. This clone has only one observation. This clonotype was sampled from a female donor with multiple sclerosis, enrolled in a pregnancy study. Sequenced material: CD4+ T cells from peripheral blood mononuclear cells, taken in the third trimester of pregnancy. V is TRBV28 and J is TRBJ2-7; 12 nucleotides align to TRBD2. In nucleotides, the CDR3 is TGTGCCAGCAGTCCGGGACTAGCGGGTAGCTCCTACGAGCAGTACTTC. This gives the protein CASSPGLAGSSYEQYF.